The 29 T cell receptor beta chains given below trace back to one sample, sequenced in a study of blood T cell repertoires in COVID-19. Only in-frame clones appear in the TCRdb table, and some are missing; sequencing was by immunoSEQ multiplex PCR. Of a few hundred thousand clones listed, roughly four fifths are singletons. The sample taken for sequencing was peripheral blood. Receptor source: a woman under 30 with acute or convalescent COVID-19.

Only a few counts were recorded for this clone. The V and J genes are TRBV27 and TRBJ2-6, with D possibly TRBD1 on 5 matching bases. The CDR3 consists of 15 residues. Germline V gives CDR1 MNHEY, CDR2 SMNVEV (reference sequence). The V gene lost 3 bases and the J gene lost 4 bases, with 10 bases spanning the gap. The CDR3 loop is CASSFQGAGANVLTF. The CDR3 bases are TGTGCCAGCAGTTTCCAGGGTGCCGGGGCCAACGTCCTGACTTTC. Based on the CDR3 plus reference TRBV27 and TRBJ2-6, the full variable domain is EAQVTQNPRYLITVTGKKLTVTCSQNMNHEYMSWYRQDPGLGLRQIYYSMNVEVTDKGDVPEGYKVSRKEKRNFPLILESPSPNQTSLYFCASSFQGAGANVLTFGAGSRLTVL.

The rearrangement joins TRBV27 to TRBJ1-1, with unresolved D. V was pared by 5 bases and J by 0 bases, with 10 bases between. Germline CDR1 and CDR2: MNHEY and SMNVEV (reference sequence). This CDR3 is built from 14 residues. Here the CDR3 reads CASSATRVNTEAFF. The CDR3 coding sequence is TGTGCCAGCAGTGCGACGAGGGTGAACACTGAAGCTTTCTTT.

A few counts support this clone. The chain links TRBV18 to TRBJ1-2; TRBD1 agrees at 9 bases. The CDR3 runs 13 residues. CDR1 and CDR2 (germline): KGHSH, LQKENI. V was pared by 5 bases and J by 6 bases, with 4 bases of the junction left unmatched. The DNA of the CDR3 is TGTGCCAGCTCATCGGGACAGGGAGATGGCTACACCTTC. As protein: CASSSGQGDGYTF.

Regarding this clone: The same CDR3 also results from other DNA sequences found in this sample. The chain combines TRBV6-5 with TRBJ2-3; 11 bases agree with TRBD2. Germline assignment: CDR1 MNHEY and CDR2 SVGAGI. The CDR3 covers 15 residues. V lost 5 bases to trimming and J lost 4 bases; unmatched junction nucleotides: 5. This CDR3 reads CASSRLAGGSDTQYF. DNA for the CDR3: TGTGCCAGCAGTAGATTAGCGGGAGGGTCAGATACGCAGTATTTT.

The chain has TRBV5-6 and TRBJ1-3; D possibly corresponds to TRBD1 (6 bases). CDR3 length equals 16 residues. Germline CDR1 and CDR2: SGHDT and YYEEEE. The ends were cut back, 4 bases at V and 4 bases at J, with 18 bases in the middle. For the CDR3, the DNA is TGTGCCAGCAGCAGAGGGGGGGTTTATCGCGGAAACACCATATATTTT. Its protein is CASSRGGVYRGNTIYF.

The J gene is TRBJ2-7, the V gene TRBV19; a weak D match, TRBD1 (5 bases). CDR1 is LNHDA, CDR2 SQIVND, per germline (reference sequence). V lost 3 bases and J lost 2, with 20 bases in between. The CDR3 consists of 17 residues. The CDR3 here is CASSIGRALPRPYEQYF. As DNA, the CDR3 is TGTGCCAGTAGTATCGGCAGGGCGTTGCCTCGCCCCTACGAGCAGTACTTC.

The count of this clone is one. The CDR3 region is CASSLPGREYEQYF. In DNA form, the CDR3 reads TGTGCCAGCAGTTTACCCGGGCGGGAGTACGAGCAGTACTTC. V usage is TRBV28 and J usage is TRBJ2-7, with 7 positions matching TRBD2. The CDR3 has 14 residues. V shed 2 bases and J 4 bases; nucleotides not matched to a gene: 5. Germline values: CDR1 MDHEN, CDR2 SYDVKM.

The chain couples TRBV2 to TRBJ2-7; TRBD2 aligns across 7 bases. Germline V gene data show CDR1 as SNHLY and CDR2 as FYNNEI. This CDR3 region has 11 residues. The ends lost 8 bases at V and 3 bases at J; junction bases unmatched: 1. In DNA form, the CDR3 reads TGTGCCAGCGGGAGGGACTACGAGCAGTACTTC. Protein product: CASGRDYEQYF.

The chain carries TRBV28 and TRBJ1-2; D gene unclear. The CDR3 is 12 amino acids. Germline V lookup: CDR1 MDHEN, CDR2 SYDVKM. V was shortened by 4 bases and J by 5 bases, with 8 bases between the two germline ends. This chain's CDR3 is CASSSAQYGYTF. CDR3 DNA: TGTGCCAGCAGTTCCGCCCAGTATGGCTACACCTTC.

The chain has TRBV3-1 (or the pseudogene TRBV3-2) and TRBJ2-7; 7 bases are shared with TRBD1. The CDR3 runs 19 residues. V gave up 1 base and J gave up 3 bases; unmatched junction bases: 18. Germline V lookup: CDR1 LGHDT, CDR2 YNNKEL (reference sequence). Here the CDR3 DNA reads TGTGCCAGCAGCCAAGGGGGTAGTCTTTTTCGGGACAGCATCTACGAGCAGTACTTC. Translating gives CASSQGGSLFRDSIYEQYF.

This chain joins TRBV7-2 and TRBJ2-3, with 9 bases identical to TRBD2. Germline CDR1 SGHTA, CDR2 FQGNSA. The CDR3 totals 17 residues. The V gene end was trimmed by 1 base and the J gene end by 0 bases; junction bases not matched to a gene: 5. The CDR3 is CASSLVGTSPSTDTQYF. CDR3 DNA sequence: TGTGCCAGCAGCTTAGTTGGGACTAGCCCCAGCACAGATACGCAGTATTTT.

This clone has just a few counts. The chain employs TRBV29-1 and TRBJ1-5; tentatively, D is TRBD1 (6 bases). The CDR3 extends over 13 amino acids. The V end lost 4 bases, the J end lost 2 bases, and 9 bases lay between the germline ends. Germline V gene lookup returns CDR1 SQVTM and CDR2 ANQGSEA. DNA for the CDR3: TGCAGCGTTGCAGGGGATGGCAATCAGCCCCAGCATTTT. Protein product: CSVAGDGNQPQHF.

This clone appeared a few times. The J gene is TRBJ2-3, the V gene TRBV19; possible D gene TRBD1, 6 bases. The CDR3 is 15 residues long. V gave up 4 bases and J gave up 4 bases, with 15 bases separating them. Germline V CDR1 and CDR2: LNHDA, SQIVND (reference sequence). The CDR3 here is CASSSGQWGADTQYF. The DNA for the CDR3 is TGTGCCAGTAGTAGCGGACAGTGGGGTGCAGATACGCAGTATTTT.

Concerning this clone: The junction shows a germline mismatch at one end, possibly a read error. The CDR3 DNA reads as TGTGCTAGCAGCAGATTCGACAGTTCCGAGACCCAGTACTTC. It encodes CASSRFDSSETQYF. J is TRBJ2-5 and V is TRBV7-7; TRBD1 is a possible D gene (5 bases). Germline CDR1 reads SSHAT; CDR2 reads FNYEAQ (reference sequence). The CDR3 length is 14 residues.

The CDR3 region is CASNPGQGSRAGGNEQFF. CDR3 bases: TGTGCCAGCAATCCGGGACAGGGCTCGCGGGCAGGGGGGAATGAGCAGTTCTTC. The J gene is TRBJ2-1, the V gene TRBV5-6; TRBD1 matches at 9 bases. Germline values: CDR1 SGHDT, CDR2 YYEEEE. V was clipped by 6 bases and J by 7 bases; unmatched bases: 20. The CDR3 consists of 18 residues.

V and J are TRBV14 and TRBJ1-5, with D possibly being TRBD1 (5 bases). Trimming took off 0 bases at V and 1 base at J, with 10 bases between the two ends. Germline V gives CDR1 SGHDN, CDR2 FVKESK. The CDR3 runs 16 residues. CDR3 nucleotides: TGTGCCAGCAGCCAAGAACGCAGGGTGAGCAATCAGCCCCAGCATTTT. Its protein product is CASSQERRVSNQPQHF.

This clone was found a few times. The V and J genes are TRBV7-2 and TRBJ2-2; maybe TRBD2 (6 bases). Per germline, CDR1 SGHTA and CDR2 FQGNSA. The germline V and J ends were trimmed by 2 bases and 1 base, with 8 bases remaining between them. The CDR3 loop spans 15 amino acids. CDR3 sequence reads: CASSLLGGNTGELFF. The CDR3 DNA follows: TGTGCCAGCAGCTTACTCGGGGGGAACACCGGGGAGCTGTTTTTT.

This chain connects TRBV5-5 to TRBJ1-5, with TRBD1 as a possible D gene (5 bases). In germline, CDR1 is SGHKS, CDR2 YYEKEE (reference sequence). Trimming stripped 4 bases from V and 3 bases from J, with 11 bases between. The CDR3 runs 14 residues. As DNA, the CDR3 is TGTGCCAGCAGCCTTCGACAGAACAATCAGCCCCAGCATTTT. It is translated as CASSLRQNNQPQHF. The complete variable domain, with remaining parts taken from reference TRBV5-5 and TRBJ1-5, reads DAGVTQSPTHLIKTRGQQVTLRCSPISGHKSVSWYQQVLGQGPQFIFQYYEKEERGRGNFPDRFSARQFPNYSSELNVNALLLGDSALYLCASSLRQNNQPQHFGDGTRLSIL.

The chain couples TRBV7-9 to TRBJ1-1, with 9 nucleotides matching TRBD1. The junction had 3 bases not matched to a gene; V was cut back by 3 bases and J by 4 bases. The CDR3 covers 14 residues. Germline V lookup: CDR1 SEHNR, CDR2 FQNEAQ (reference sequence). This chain's CDR3 is CASSFKTGGTEAFF. The CDR3 nucleotides read TGTGCCAGCAGCTTCAAGACAGGGGGCACTGAAGCTTTCTTT.

The chain employs TRBV27 and TRBJ2-3; 12 bases agree with TRBD2. Germline values: CDR1 MNHEY, CDR2 SMNVEV (reference sequence). V lost 5 bases to trimming and J lost 5 bases; unmatched junction nucleotides: 8. This CDR3 is 16 amino acids long. In nucleotides, the CDR3 is TGTGCCAGCAGTGTCCTAGCGGGAGGGCCGGGAGATACGCAGTATTTT. Translated, it gives CASSVLAGGPGDTQYF.

This chain connects TRBV6-5 to TRBJ2-3, with 8 bases aligning to TRBD2. Germline assignment: CDR1 MNHEY and CDR2 SVGAGI. The CDR3 is 14 residues long. Germline trimming cut 6 bases from V and 1 base from J; bases unmatched to any gene: 3. Here the CDR3 DNA reads TGTGCCAGCAGACAGACTAGCGGCACAGATACGCAGTATTTT. Residues: CASRQTSGTDTQYF.

This clone appeared once. The rearrangement joins TRBV18 to TRBJ2-7, with a possible D match to TRBD1 (6 bases). The CDR3 runs to 14 residues. Looked up from germline, CDR1 is KGHSH and CDR2 is LQKENI. Trimming stripped 2 bases from V and 3 bases from J, with 11 bases between. The CDR3 nucleotides are TGTGCCAGCTCACCAGCCCGGACAGACTACGAGCAGTACTTC. This translates into CASSPARTDYEQYF.

This chain joins TRBV19 and TRBJ2-7; TRBD2 matches at 9 bases. With V trimmed by 5 bases and J by 3 bases, 2 bases remained unmatched. This CDR3 is built from 13 residues. The germline V gene has CDR1 LNHDA and CDR2 SQIVND (reference sequence). The CDR3 DNA sequence: TGTGCCAGTAGTCCTAGCGGGAACTACGAGCAGTACTTC. It codes for CASSPSGNYEQYF.

This chain links TRBV6-5 with TRBJ1-5; the D is unclear. The CDR3 contains 15 residues. From germline, CDR1 is MNHEY and CDR2 SVGAGI. The V end was cut by 5 bases, the J end by 0 bases, with 11 bases between. CDR3 region: CASSTHGDSNQPQHF. As DNA, the CDR3 is TGTGCCAGCAGTACCCACGGGGATAGCAATCAGCCCCAGCATTTT.

The chain has TRBV7-9 and TRBJ1-1; TRBD1 matches at 8 bases. J gave up 3 bases and V 4 bases, and 7 bases lay outside the gene matches. Per the germline V gene, CDR1 is SEHNR and CDR2 is FQNEAQ (reference sequence). CDR3 length equals 15 residues. CDR3 amino acids: CASSYGQGFYTEAFF. The CDR3, as DNA: TGTGCCAGCAGCTACGGACAGGGCTTTTACACTGAAGCTTTCTTT. The variable domain in full, with the rest retrieved from reference TRBV7-9 and TRBJ1-1, is DTGVSQNPRHKITKRGQNVTFRCDPISEHNRLYWYRQTLGQGPEFLTYFQNEAQLEKSRLLSDRFSAERPKGSFSTLEIQRTEQGDSAMYLCASSYGQGFYTEAFFGQGTRLTVV.

The rearrangement links TRBV18 to TRBJ2-5; maybe TRBD1 (6 bases). Germline V CDR1 and CDR2: KGHSH, LQKENI. V lost 6 bases to trimming and J lost 1 base, with 18 bases between them. The CDR3 sequence is 16 residues long. The CDR3 reads CASSQAGRGSQETQYF. CDR3 DNA sequence: TGTGCCAGCTCCCAGGCGGGCAGGGGATCCCAAGAGACCCAGTACTTC. Full variable domain (rest looked up from reference TRBV18 and TRBJ2-5): NAGVMQNPRHLVRRRGQEARLRCSPMKGHSHVYWYRQLPEEGLKFMVYLQKENIIDESGMPKERFSAEFPKEGPSILRIQQVVRGDSAAYFCASSQAGRGSQETQYFGPGTRLLVL.

The chain joins TRBV3-1 (or the pseudogene TRBV3-2) to TRBJ1-4, with 7 nucleotides matching TRBD1. CDR3 length: 16 amino acids. V was clipped by 0 bases and J by 5 bases; unmatched bases: 6. Per germline, CDR1 LGHDT and CDR2 YNNKEL (reference sequence). CDR3 sequence: CASSQDMDRSNEKLFF. The CDR3 DNA is TGTGCCAGCAGCCAAGACATGGACAGGTCGAATGAAAAACTGTTTTTT.

The chain combines TRBV30 with TRBJ1-2, with D possibly being TRBD1 (5 bases). V was trimmed by 4 bases and J by 3 bases, leaving 12 bases between them. This CDR3 region has 13 residues. From germline, CDR1 is GTSNPN and CDR2 SVGIG (reference sequence). The CDR3 spells CAWNGQGDYGYTF. In DNA form, the CDR3 reads TGTGCCTGGAACGGGCAGGGCGACTATGGCTACACCTTC.

This clone was seen only once. The J gene is TRBJ1-2, the V gene TRBV28, with a weak D call TRBD1 (6 bases). Germline V gene sequence: CDR1 MDHEN, CDR2 SYDVKM. The CDR3 spans 15 residues. V was shortened by 3 bases and J by 4 bases, with 15 bases between the two germline ends. The CDR3 region is CASSFGGQGTYGYTF. The CDR3 coding sequence is TGTGCCAGCAGTTTTGGTGGGCAGGGGACCTATGGCTACACCTTC.